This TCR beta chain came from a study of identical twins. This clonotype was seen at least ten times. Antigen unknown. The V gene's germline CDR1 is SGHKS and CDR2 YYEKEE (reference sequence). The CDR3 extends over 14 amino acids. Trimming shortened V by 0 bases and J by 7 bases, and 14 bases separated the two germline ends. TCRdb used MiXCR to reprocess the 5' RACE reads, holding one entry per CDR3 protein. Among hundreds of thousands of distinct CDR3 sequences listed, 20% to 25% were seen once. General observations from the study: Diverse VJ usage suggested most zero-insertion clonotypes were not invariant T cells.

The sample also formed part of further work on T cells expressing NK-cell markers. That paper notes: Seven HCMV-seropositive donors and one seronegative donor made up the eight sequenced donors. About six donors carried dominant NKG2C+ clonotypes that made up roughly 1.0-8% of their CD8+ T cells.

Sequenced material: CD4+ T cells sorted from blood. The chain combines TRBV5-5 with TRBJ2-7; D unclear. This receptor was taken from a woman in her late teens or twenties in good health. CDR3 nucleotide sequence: TGTGCCAGCAGCTTGGAAGGGCAAGCGAGGGAGCAGTACTTC. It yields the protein CASSLEGQAREQYF. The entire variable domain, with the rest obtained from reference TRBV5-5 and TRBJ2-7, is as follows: DAGVTQSPTHLIKTRGQQVTLRCSPISGHKSVSWYQQVLGQGPQFIFQYYEKEERGRGNFPDRFSARQFPNYSSELNVNALLLGDSALYLCASSLEGQAREQYFGPGTRLTVT.